The 17 T cell receptor beta chains given below trace back to one sample, sequenced in a study of cytomegalovirus exposure and HLA in healthy donors. Researchers ran the PCR with 60 Vbeta and 13 Jbeta primers. Assay: immunoSEQ multiplex PCR; the TCRdb copy retains only in-frame clones and omits some. This table holds 90,000 to 150,000 clones, 63% found once. The sequenced material came from PBMCs. The receptors stem from a man aged 40-49 years in good health and CMV-seropositive.

This clone was counted a few times. V and J are TRBV7-3 and TRBJ2-7; 9 bases are shared with TRBD1. Germline V gene data show CDR1 as SGHTA and CDR2 as FQGTGA. CDR3 size: 15 residues. The junction had 4 bases not matched to a gene; V was cut back by 0 bases and J by 4 bases. The CDR3 nucleotides read TGTGCCAGCAGCTTAACAGGTGGGACAGGGTACGAGCAGTACTTC. Protein: CASSLTGGTGYEQYF. Full variable domain (missing parts from reference TRBV7-3 and TRBJ2-7): GAGVSQTPSNKVTEKGKYVELRCDPISGHTALYWYRQSLGQGPEFLIYFQGTGAADDSGLPNDRFFAVRPEGSVSTLKIQRTERGDSAVYLCASSLTGGTGYEQYFGPGTRLTVT.

V gene TRBV18 combines with J gene TRBJ1-1; D is possibly TRBD1 (6 bases). The CDR3 length is 15 residues. Germline CDR1 and CDR2: KGHSH and LQKENI. The germline V and J ends were trimmed by 3 bases and 3 bases, with 14 bases remaining between them. CDR3 coding DNA: TGTGCCAGCTCACCGGGGGCACGGGTGGACACTGAAGCTTTCTTT. This codes for CASSPGARVDTEAFF.

This clone was counted once. This chain links TRBV11-2 with TRBJ2-7; 11 bases match TRBD1. J was trimmed by 3 bases and V by 5 bases; bases with no gene match: 3. Germline CDR1 is SGHAT and CDR2 is FQNNGV. This CDR3 has 14 residues. The CDR3 DNA reads as TGTGCCAGCAGCATGGGACAGGGGGTCTACGAGCAGTACTTC. This translates into CASSMGQGVYEQYF.

Only a few counts were recorded for this clone. V usage is TRBV5-4 and J usage is TRBJ2-5; 7 positions agree with TRBD2. Germline V CDR1 and CDR2: SGHNT, YYREEE (reference sequence). Trimming cost V 2 bases and J 2 bases; bases outside gene matches: 6. The CDR3 extends over 15 amino acids. CDR3 sequence (DNA): TGTGCCAGCAGCTTAGGGAGGGTGGGGCAAGAGACCCAGTACTTC. Translating gives CASSLGRVGQETQYF.

The genes are TRBV2 and TRBJ2-7; TRBD1 agrees at 10 bases. V was pared by 7 bases and J by 1 base, with 4 bases of the junction left unmatched. CDR3 length: 14 residues. CDR1 is SNHLY, CDR2 FYNNEI, per germline. The CDR3 DNA follows: TGTGCCAGCAATCCGGGACAGGGGTCCTACGAGCAGTACTTC. It yields the protein CASNPGQGSYEQYF.

The chain combines TRBV11-2 with TRBJ2-5; possibly TRBD2 for D (5 bases). In germline, CDR1 is SGHAT, CDR2 FQNNGV. The germline V and J ends were trimmed by 7 bases and 5 bases, with 5 bases remaining between them. The CDR3 spans 10 residues. The CDR3 region is CASKRETQYF. The CDR3 DNA follows: TGTGCCAGCAAGCGGGAGACCCAGTACTTC.

This sequence joins TRBV6-5 and TRBJ1-1, with a tentative D call TRBD1 (5 bases). CDR3 length: 14 residues. The germline V gene encodes CDR1 MNHEY and CDR2 SVGAGI. V gave up 7 bases and J gave up 4 bases, with 16 bases separating them. This chain's CDR3 is CASTLNGGGTEAFF. CDR3 sequence (DNA): TGTGCCAGCACCTTAAATGGGGGAGGCACTGAAGCTTTCTTT.

This clone turned up a few times. CDR3 amino acids: CASSHKGHFRNGYTF. CDR3 sequence (DNA): TGTGCCAGTAGTCACAAGGGACATTTCAGGAATGGCTACACCTTC. The V and J genes are TRBV19 and TRBJ1-2; TRBD1 is a possible D gene (6 bases). CDR1 is LNHDA, CDR2 SQIVND, per germline (reference sequence). The CDR3 has 15 residues. Trimming took off 5 bases at V and 6 bases at J, with 19 bases between the two ends.

The genes are TRBV5-4 and TRBJ2-2; 9 nucleotides agree with TRBD2. Germline V gene data show CDR1 as SGHNT and CDR2 as YYREEE (reference sequence). Trimming removed 10 bases from V and 0 bases from J; junction bases left unmatched: 10. This CDR3 spans 16 amino acids. The CDR3: CASGSAGGPNTGELFF. CDR3 DNA: TGTGCCTCGGGGTCAGCGGGGGGTCCGAACACCGGGGAGCTGTTTTTT.

The V and J genes are TRBV6-6 and TRBJ2-1; the D is unclear. This CDR3 has 13 amino acids. Germline loops: CDR1 MNHNY, CDR2 SVGAGI (reference sequence). Trimming pared 0 bases from V and 8 bases from J, leaving 8 bases between. The CDR3 reads CASSYSQFYEQFF. Written as DNA, the CDR3 is TGTGCCAGCAGTTACTCTCAGTTCTATGAGCAGTTCTTC.

This clone was picked up one time. The gene calls are TRBV4-1 and TRBJ1-5; 9 bases are a match to TRBD1. V was clipped by 0 bases and J by 5 bases; unmatched bases: 5. The germline CDR1 and CDR2 sequences are MGHRA and YSYEKL. CDR3 length equals 16 residues. This CDR3 reads CASSQEGTGKDQPQHF. CDR3 coding DNA: TGCGCCAGCAGCCAAGAAGGGACAGGGAAAGATCAGCCCCAGCATTTT.

In its sample, this clone was seen a few times. The genes are TRBV5-1 and TRBJ1-1; no firm D call. Trimming removed 0 bases at V and 0 bases at J, with 12 bases between. Looked up from germline, CDR1 is SGHRS and CDR2 is YFSETQ. This CDR3 contains 16 residues. The CDR3 DNA reads TGCGCCAGCAGCTTGGTTCCTTCAGCGATGAACACTGAAGCTTTCTTT. Residues: CASSLVPSAMNTEAFF.

The V and J genes are TRBV25-1 and TRBJ1-5; TRBD1 matches 7 bases. The V segment lost 3 bases and the J segment 7 bases; nucleotides outside the gene matches: 9. Germline CDR1 and CDR2: MGHDK and SYGVNS. The CDR3 loop spans 15 amino acids. The CDR3 region is CASSDSGTEVQPQHF. The CDR3 region has the DNA TGTGCCAGCAGTGATTCCGGGACAGAAGTACAGCCCCAGCATTTT.

The chain joins TRBV7-2 to TRBJ2-7; D perhaps matches TRBD1 (6 bases). Germline CDR1 reads SGHTA; CDR2 reads FQGNSA. Trimming took 6 bases from V and 4 from J, leaving 7 bases between them. The CDR3 totals 11 residues. CDR3 bases: TGTGCCAGCAGAAGGGGGTACGAGCAGTACTTC. Protein sequence: CASRRGYEQYF.

The CDR3 sequence: CASSLNIEGDTEAFF. The CDR3 DNA reads TGTGCCAGCAGCTTAAATATTGAGGGGGACACTGAAGCTTTCTTT. The rearrangement uses TRBV7-9 and TRBJ1-1; tentatively, D is TRBD1 (6 bases). Per the germline V gene, CDR1 is SEHNR and CDR2 is FQNEAQ (reference sequence). The V and J ends lost 2 bases and 3 bases respectively, with 13 bases between them. The length of the CDR3 is 15 residues. Based on the CDR3 plus reference TRBV7-9 and TRBJ1-1, the full variable domain is DTGVSQNPRHKITKRGQNVTFRCDPISEHNRLYWYRQTLGQGPEFLTYFQNEAQLEKSRLLSDRFSAERPKGSFSTLEIQRTEQGDSAMYLCASSLNIEGDTEAFFGQGTRLTVV.

V gene TRBV6-1 combines with J gene TRBJ2-7; 7 positions match TRBD1. CDR1 MNHNS and CDR2 SASEGT come from the germline V gene. The V and J ends lost 8 bases and 3 bases, in that order; junction bases with no gene match: 10. This CDR3 region has 14 residues. CDR3 bases: TGTGCCAGCTATACCGGGACAGCGTTCTACGAGCAGTACTTC. Translated: CASYTGTAFYEQYF.

The chain links TRBV4-2 to TRBJ2-2, with a weak D call TRBD2 (5 bases). CDR1 is LGHNA and CDR2 is YNFKEQ in the germline V gene. The CDR3 loop spans 16 amino acids. V lost 3 bases to trimming and J lost 3 bases, with 14 bases between them. CDR3 sequence (DNA): TGTGCCAGCAGCCAGGAAACTAGGGTATACACCGGGGAGCTGTTTTTT. It specifies CASSQETRVYTGELFF.